This section outlines one T cell receptor (beta chain) sequence together with its context. The antigen this receptor binds is unknown. Base quality data are lacking; no much larger clone is found one base away. For CDR1 and CDR2, the germline V gene lists SGDLS and YYNGEE. V trim: 1 base; J trim: 8 bases; unmatched bases: 3. The CDR3 measures 13 amino acids from cysteine to phenylalanine. Only the CDR3 part of the read is kept: 39 bases, read in frame from the first base. These data originate in a study of T cell responses to AZD1222 COVID-19 vaccine (dated by TCRdb to the early 2020s). Some background on the complete study: A total of about 230 trial participants underwent TCR sequencing, of whom some 210 received two doses of AZD1222 and around 25 received two doses of the MenACWY control vaccine. Trial participants were enrolled by age into 18-55, 56-69 and 70-plus year subgroups, with roughly 160, 29 and 62 TCR-sequenced participants respectively.

The CDR3 regions of human TCRbeta chains were analyzed by immunosequencing. The published analysis was carried out like this. TCRs in the repertoires were compared against a reference library of SARS-CoV-2-specific TCRs that had been generated with the MIRA antigen-specificity platform. Breadth was defined as the fraction of unique TCRs that were SARS-CoV-2-associated, and depth was defined as the fraction of total T cells that were SARS-CoV-2-associated. Each spike-specific TCR was assigned to its reactive spike region and to a CD4 or CD8 class using the MIRA data. Log10-transformed breadth and depth values were compared by one-way ANOVA with Sidak's multiple comparisons tests. Imported from immuneACCESS, the table was reduced by TCRdb to in-frame sequences with V and J called. These copies leave out some clones; in studies compared against another copy, an unresolved V gene accounts for under half, and the cause of the remainder is not known. Clone size and the V and J calls come from that table; the DNA yielded D and trimming. The sample table contains roughly 150,000 clones; only one count was recorded for roughly 91% of them. Of the sample, less than 2% falls within the top ten clones.

In light of the paper, this sample's time point label describes: about 28 days (+/-7) after the second vaccine dose. AZD1222 recipients given second doses at about 4 weeks or at about 12 weeks were pooled, since spike-specific TCR depth and breadth were not found to differ between the two schedules. Samples from vaccinated people were obtained from the UK trials COV001 and COV002, which included a single-blind randomized controlled phase 2/3 trial of AZD1222 (ChAdOx1 nCoV-19) in healthy adults. Trial participant PBMC samples were collected at day 0 and day 28 after the second dose for TCRbeta chain sequencing. What the research found in general, with its limitations: After two AZD1222 doses, both the breadth and the depth of spike-specific TCRs were significantly higher than at day 0 and than in MenACWY recipients. No day 14 peak-response samples were available, so repertoires were characterized only after the peak T cell response. In the small 56-69-year group, the increase in depth fell short of significance, most likely because of low power. Participants were mostly white British, with more females than males. The authors suggested clonal diversity may have been underestimated. Nearly half of unique spike-specific TCRs reportedly recognized epitopes outside regions mutated in the B.1.351 and B.1.1.7 variants. Conclusions about previously exposed vaccinees are limited, since just six or seven AZD1222 recipients were seropositive for SARS-CoV-2 at baseline. The whole spike protein was spanned by vaccine-associated CD4 TCRs, and dominant responses were seen in regions 160-218 and 743-854.

The specimen was peripheral blood, collected 28 days after the second AZD1222 dose. The rearranged chain carries TRBV9 and TRBJ2-1, with 7 bases aligning to TRBD1. The TCR originated in an adult who received the AZD1222 COVID-19 vaccine. The DNA sequence is as follows: TGTGCCAGCAGCGTATACCAGGGGGATGAGCAGTTCTTC. Its amino acids are CASSVYQGDEQFF.